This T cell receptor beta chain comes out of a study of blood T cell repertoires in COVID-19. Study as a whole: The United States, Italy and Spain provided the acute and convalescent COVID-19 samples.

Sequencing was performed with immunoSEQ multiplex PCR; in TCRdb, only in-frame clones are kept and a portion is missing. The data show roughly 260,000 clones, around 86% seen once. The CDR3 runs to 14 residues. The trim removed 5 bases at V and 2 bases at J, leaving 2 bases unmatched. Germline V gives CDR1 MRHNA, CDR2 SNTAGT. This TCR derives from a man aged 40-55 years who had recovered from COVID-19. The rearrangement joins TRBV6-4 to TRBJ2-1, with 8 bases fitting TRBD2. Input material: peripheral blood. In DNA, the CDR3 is TGTGCCAGCAGTCATAGCGGGGCCTACAATGAGCAGTTCTTC. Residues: CASSHSGAYNEQFF.